These 14 T cell receptor beta chains originate from one sample sequenced in a study of blood T cell repertoires in COVID-19. Some clones are missing from TCRdb's copy, which holds only in-frame ones; the method was immunoSEQ multiplex PCR. This sample has around 26,000 clones; over 80% occur once, and the top ten carry around 2.8%. Sequencing used peripheral blood. These receptors were taken from a human donor in a cohort sampled during active COVID-19.

V gene TRBV20-1 combines with J gene TRBJ2-7; D uncertain. The V gene lost 6 bases and the J gene lost 6 bases, with 12 bases spanning the gap. Germline V CDR1 and CDR2: DFQATT, SNEGSKA (reference sequence). CDR3 length: 11 residues. The CDR3 DNA is TGCAGTGCCGTAGACTCCCCCGAGCAGTACTTC. Translated, it gives CSAVDSPEQYF.

The chain joins TRBV29-1 to TRBJ2-2; 9 bases line up with TRBD1. In germline, CDR1 is SQVTM, CDR2 ANQGSEA. The CDR3 is made up of 14 amino acids. With 5 bases clipped from V and 6 bases from J, the junction kept 7 bases outside the gene matches. The CDR3 reads CSVLGTGSSGELFF. The DNA for the CDR3 is TGCAGCGTTTTGGGGACAGGGAGCTCCGGGGAGCTGTTTTTT.

The chain uses TRBV5-4 and TRBJ2-2; TRBD2 matches at 7 bases. The J segment lost 6 bases and the V segment lost 4 bases, leaving 9 bases of the junction unmatched. Germline CDR1 and CDR2: SGHNT and YYREEE (reference sequence). The CDR3 loop spans 15 amino acids. The CDR3 protein is CASSAGDRGSGELFF. DNA for the CDR3: TGTGCCAGCAGCGCGGGGGATCGTGGGTCCGGGGAGCTGTTTTTT.

This clone was counted once. J is TRBJ2-3 and V is TRBV25-1; TRBD1 is a possible D gene (5 bases). The CDR3 length is 15 residues. V was shortened by 5 bases and J by 1 base, with 13 bases between the two germline ends. CDR1 MGHDK and CDR2 SYGVNS come from the germline V gene. This CDR3 is CASSNRQWGTDTQYF. DNA of the CDR3: TGTGCCAGCAGTAACCGACAGTGGGGCACAGATACGCAGTATTTT.

This clone has a single count. This chain joins TRBV6-5 and TRBJ1-1; D unresolved. Trimming took 8 bases from V and 0 from J, leaving 13 bases between them. In germline, CDR1 is MNHEY, CDR2 SVGAGI. This CDR3 has 14 residues. CDR3 in amino acids: CASGKGRMNTEAFF. As DNA, the CDR3 is TGTGCCAGCGGCAAAGGGAGGATGAACACTGAAGCTTTCTTT.

This rearrangement joins TRBV9 to TRBJ2-1, with TRBD2 matching over 9 bases. The CDR3 has 15 residues. V gave up 5 bases and J gave up 7 bases; unmatched junction bases: 10. Germline CDR1 is SGDLS and CDR2 is YYNGEE. CDR3 in amino acids: CASSSGGHSGNEQFF. The CDR3, as DNA: TGTGCCAGCAGTAGCGGGGGCCACTCGGGAAATGAGCAGTTCTTC.

The V call is TRBV3-1 (or the pseudogene TRBV3-2), the J call TRBJ2-3; 9 nucleotides align to TRBD2. Germline CDR1 and CDR2: LGHDT and YNNKEL (reference sequence). V shed 4 bases and J 5 bases; nucleotides not matched to a gene: 4. This CDR3 is built from 14 residues. The CDR3 DNA follows: TGTGCCAGCAGCCTAGCGGGGGAGGGAGATACGCAGTATTTT. Its translation is CASSLAGEGDTQYF.

The chain is built from TRBV19 and TRBJ1-2, with TRBD1 matching 10 bases. The CDR3 runs to 12 residues. CDR1 and CDR2 from the germline V gene are LNHDA and SQIVND (reference sequence). The ends lost 6 bases at V and 7 bases at J; junction bases unmatched: 2. The DNA for the CDR3 is TGTGCCAGTAGGTGGACAGGGGGTGGCTACACCTTC. Its protein product is CASRWTGGGYTF. The entire variable domain, with the rest obtained from reference TRBV19 and TRBJ1-2, is as follows: DGGITQSPKYLFRKEGQNVTLSCEQNLNHDAMYWYRQDPGQGLRLIYYSQIVNDFQKGDIAEGYSVSREKKESFPLTVTSAQKNPTAFYLCASRWTGGGYTFGSGTRLTVV.

The gene calls are TRBV4-1 and TRBJ1-6; 7 bases fit TRBD1. The germline gives CDR1 MGHRA, CDR2 YSYEKL. V lost 4 bases to trimming and J lost 9 bases; unmatched junction nucleotides: 6. CDR3 length equals 14 residues. CDR3 sequence reads: CASSPTGFSSPLHF. The CDR3 DNA is TGCGCCAGCAGCCCGACAGGGTTTAGTTCACCCCTCCACTTT.

The V and J genes are TRBV10-3 and TRBJ1-1, with TRBD1 matching over 8 bases. The CDR3 covers 14 residues. Germline V gene lookup returns CDR1 ENHRY and CDR2 SYGVKD. The trim removed 6 bases at V and 2 bases at J, leaving 5 bases unmatched. The chain's CDR3 is CAIRLGQDNTEAFF. The CDR3 coding sequence is TGTGCCATCAGACTGGGACAGGATAACACTGAAGCTTTCTTT.

The chain couples TRBV19 to TRBJ1-1; 7 bases are a match to TRBD1. With 6 bases clipped from V and 4 bases from J, the junction kept 8 bases outside the gene matches. This CDR3 region has 14 residues. The germline gives CDR1 LNHDA, CDR2 SQIVND (reference sequence). The CDR3 loop is CASSSGQMITEAFF. The CDR3 region has the DNA TGTGCCAGTAGCTCGGGACAGATGATCACTGAAGCTTTCTTT.

The chain is built from TRBV2 and TRBJ1-4; D is possibly TRBD1 (5 bases). Germline assignment: CDR1 SNHLY and CDR2 FYNNEI. The CDR3 sequence is 15 residues long. V shed 6 bases and J shed 5 bases, with 16 bases lying between them. CDR3 residues: CASSGTDTKNEKLFF. The CDR3 DNA is TGTGCCAGCAGCGGGACTGACACGAAAAATGAAAAACTGTTTTTT.

The chain links TRBV19 to TRBJ1-4, with 7 bases fitting TRBD1. CDR1 and CDR2 from the germline V gene are LNHDA and SQIVND (reference sequence). The CDR3 has 19 amino acids. The V segment lost 4 bases and the J segment 8 bases; nucleotides outside the gene matches: 22. The CDR3 DNA sequence: TGTGCCAGTAGTACCGAGTGGGGAGGAGCACAGGGGCTCCACGAAAAACTGTTTTTT. Its protein is CASSTEWGGAQGLHEKLFF.

This chain connects TRBV6-5 to TRBJ1-1, with TRBD1 as a possible D gene (5 bases). V lost 11 bases to trimming and J lost 0 bases, with 19 bases between them. The germline CDR1 and CDR2 sequences are MNHEY and SVGAGI. The CDR3 contains 15 residues. The CDR3 bases are TGTGCCCTATCCGGAGGAGGGGCTATGAACACTGAAGCTTTCTTT. Its translation: CALSGGGAMNTEAFF.